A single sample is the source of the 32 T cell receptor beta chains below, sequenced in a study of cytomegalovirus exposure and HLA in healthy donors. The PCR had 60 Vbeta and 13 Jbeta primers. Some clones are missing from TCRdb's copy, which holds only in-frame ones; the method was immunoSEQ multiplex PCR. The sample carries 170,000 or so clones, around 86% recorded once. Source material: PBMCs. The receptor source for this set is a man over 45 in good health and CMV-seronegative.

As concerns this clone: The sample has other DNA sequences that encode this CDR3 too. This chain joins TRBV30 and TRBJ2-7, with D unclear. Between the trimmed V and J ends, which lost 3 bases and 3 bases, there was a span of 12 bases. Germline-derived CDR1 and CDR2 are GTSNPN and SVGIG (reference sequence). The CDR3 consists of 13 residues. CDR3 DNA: TGTGCCTGGAGCCGCCAGAAAAACTACGAGCAGTACTTC. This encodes CAWSRQKNYEQYF.

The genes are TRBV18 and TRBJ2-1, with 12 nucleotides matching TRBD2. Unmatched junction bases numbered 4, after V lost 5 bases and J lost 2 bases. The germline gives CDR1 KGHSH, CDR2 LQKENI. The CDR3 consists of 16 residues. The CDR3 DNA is TGTGCCAGCTCAAGGCGGACTAGCGGGACCTACAATGAGCAGTTCTTC. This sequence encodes CASSRRTSGTYNEQFF. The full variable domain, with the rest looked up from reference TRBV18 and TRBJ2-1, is NAGVMQNPRHLVRRRGQEARLRCSPMKGHSHVYWYRQLPEEGLKFMVYLQKENIIDESGMPKERFSAEFPKEGPSILRIQQVVRGDSAAYFCASSRRTSGTYNEQFFGPGTRLTVL.

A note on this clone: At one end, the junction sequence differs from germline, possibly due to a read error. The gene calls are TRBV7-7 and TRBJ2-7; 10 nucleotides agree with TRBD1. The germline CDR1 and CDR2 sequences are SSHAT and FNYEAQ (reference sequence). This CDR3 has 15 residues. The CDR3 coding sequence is TGTGCTAGCAGCTTACGGACAGGGGGAAACTACGAGCAGTACTTC. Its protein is CASSLRTGGNYEQYF.

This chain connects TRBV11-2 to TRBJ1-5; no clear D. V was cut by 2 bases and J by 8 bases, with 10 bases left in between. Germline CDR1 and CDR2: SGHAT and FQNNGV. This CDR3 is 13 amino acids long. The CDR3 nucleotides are TGTGCCAGCAGCTTAAGAGTTTTGGAGCCCCAGCATTTT. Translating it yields CASSLRVLEPQHF.

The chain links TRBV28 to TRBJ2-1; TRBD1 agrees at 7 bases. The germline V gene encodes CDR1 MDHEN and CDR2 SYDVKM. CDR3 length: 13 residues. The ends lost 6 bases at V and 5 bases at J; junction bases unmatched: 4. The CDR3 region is CASSPGQHNEQFF. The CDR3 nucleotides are TGTGCCAGCAGCCCGGGACAGCACAATGAGCAGTTCTTC.

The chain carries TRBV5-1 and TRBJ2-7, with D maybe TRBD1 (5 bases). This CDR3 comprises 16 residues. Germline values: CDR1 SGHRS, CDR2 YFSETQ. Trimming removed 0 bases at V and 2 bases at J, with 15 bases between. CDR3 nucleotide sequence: TGCGCCAGCAGCTTGGGGTCCGCACAGGTCGCCTACGAGCAGTACTTC. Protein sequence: CASSLGSAQVAYEQYF. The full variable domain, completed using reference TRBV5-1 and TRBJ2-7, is KAGVTQTPRYLIKTRGQQVTLSCSPISGHRSVSWYQQTPGQGLQFLFEYFSETQRNKGNFPGRFSGRQFSNSRSEMNVSTLELGDSALYLCASSLGSAQVAYEQYFGPGTRLTVT.

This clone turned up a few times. CDR3 coding DNA: TGTGCCAGCAGCCACTATGAAGCTTTCTTT. Translating it yields CASSHYEAFF. This chain uses TRBV6-1 with TRBJ1-1; D remains unclear. Trimming stripped 6 bases from V and 7 bases from J, with 6 bases between. The germline CDR1 and CDR2 sequences are MNHNS and SASEGT. CDR3 size: 10 residues.

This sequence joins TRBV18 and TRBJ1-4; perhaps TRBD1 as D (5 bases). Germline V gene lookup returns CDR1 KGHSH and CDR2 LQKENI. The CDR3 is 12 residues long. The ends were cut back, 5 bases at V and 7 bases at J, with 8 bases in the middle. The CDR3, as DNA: TGTGCCAGCTCAGCCGGGGGTGAAAAACTGTTTTTT. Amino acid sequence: CASSAGGEKLFF.

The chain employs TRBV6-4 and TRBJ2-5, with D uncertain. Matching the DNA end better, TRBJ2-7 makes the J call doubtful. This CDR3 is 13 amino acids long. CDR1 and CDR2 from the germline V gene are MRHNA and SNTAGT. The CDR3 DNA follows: TGTGCCAGCAGTGTGGAGCTATCCTACGAGCAGTACTTC. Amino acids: CASSVELSYEQYF.

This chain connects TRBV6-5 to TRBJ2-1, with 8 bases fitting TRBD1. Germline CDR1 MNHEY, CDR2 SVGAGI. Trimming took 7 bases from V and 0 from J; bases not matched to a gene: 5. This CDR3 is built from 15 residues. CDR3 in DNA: TGTGCCAGCACCAGACAGGGGAACTCCTACAATGAGCAGTTCTTC. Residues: CASTRQGNSYNEQFF.

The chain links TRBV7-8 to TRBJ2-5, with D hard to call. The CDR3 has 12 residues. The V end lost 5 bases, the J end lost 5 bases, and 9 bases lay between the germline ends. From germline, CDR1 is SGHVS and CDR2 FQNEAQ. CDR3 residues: CASSQRLETQYF. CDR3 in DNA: TGTGCCAGCAGCCAACGGTTGGAGACCCAGTACTTC.

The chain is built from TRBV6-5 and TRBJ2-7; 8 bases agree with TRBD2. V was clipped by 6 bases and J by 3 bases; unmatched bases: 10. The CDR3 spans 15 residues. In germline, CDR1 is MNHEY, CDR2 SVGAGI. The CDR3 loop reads CASRPLSGGRYEQYF. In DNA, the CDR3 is TGTGCCAGCAGACCCCTATCGGGGGGGCGCTACGAGCAGTACTTC.

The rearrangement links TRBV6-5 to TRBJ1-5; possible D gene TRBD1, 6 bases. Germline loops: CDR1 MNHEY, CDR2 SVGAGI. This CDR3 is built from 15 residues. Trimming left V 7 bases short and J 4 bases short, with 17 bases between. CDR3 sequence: CASNPQQGRNQPQHF. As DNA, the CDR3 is TGTGCCAGCAACCCTCAACAGGGACGGAATCAGCCCCAGCATTTT.

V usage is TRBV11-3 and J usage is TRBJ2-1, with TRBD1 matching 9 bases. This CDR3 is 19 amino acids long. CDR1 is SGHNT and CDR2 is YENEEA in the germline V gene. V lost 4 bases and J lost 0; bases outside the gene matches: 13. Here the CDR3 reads CASSWTGVGLHSSYNEQFF. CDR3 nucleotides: TGTGCCAGCAGCTGGACAGGGGTAGGATTACATTCCTCCTACAATGAGCAGTTCTTC. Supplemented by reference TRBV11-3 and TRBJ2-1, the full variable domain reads EAGVVQSPRYKIIEKKQPVAFWCNPISGHNTLYWYLQNLGQGPELLIRYENEEAVDDSQLPKDRFSAERLKGVDSTLKIQPAELGDSAVYLCASSWTGVGLHSSYNEQFFGPGTRLTVL.

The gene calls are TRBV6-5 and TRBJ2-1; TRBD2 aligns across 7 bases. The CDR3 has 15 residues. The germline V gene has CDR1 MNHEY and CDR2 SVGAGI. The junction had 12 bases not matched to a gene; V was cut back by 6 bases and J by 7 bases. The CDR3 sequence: CASSRDYLGLNEQFF. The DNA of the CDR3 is TGTGCCAGCAGCCGGGACTATTTAGGGCTAAATGAGCAGTTCTTC.

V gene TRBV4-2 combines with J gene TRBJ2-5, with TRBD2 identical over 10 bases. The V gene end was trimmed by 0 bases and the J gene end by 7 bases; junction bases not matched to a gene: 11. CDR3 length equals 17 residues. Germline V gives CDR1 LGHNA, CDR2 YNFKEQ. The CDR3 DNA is TGTGCCAGCAGCCAAGAATCTAGGACTAGCGGAATCGGGACCCAGTACTTC. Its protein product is CASSQESRTSGIGTQYF.

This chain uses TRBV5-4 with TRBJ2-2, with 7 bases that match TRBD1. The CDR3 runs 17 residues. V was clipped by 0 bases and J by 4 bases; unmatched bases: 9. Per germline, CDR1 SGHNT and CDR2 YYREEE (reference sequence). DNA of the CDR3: TGTGCCAGCAGCTTGGAACAGGGGTCGGTAGGCACCGGGGAGCTGTTTTTT. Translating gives CASSLEQGSVGTGELFF.

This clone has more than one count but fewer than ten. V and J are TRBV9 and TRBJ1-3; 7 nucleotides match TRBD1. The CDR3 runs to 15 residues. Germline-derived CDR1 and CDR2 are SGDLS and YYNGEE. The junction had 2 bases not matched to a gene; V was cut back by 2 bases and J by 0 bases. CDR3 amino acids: CASSVGTDSGNTIYF. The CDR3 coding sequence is TGTGCCAGCAGCGTCGGGACAGACTCTGGAAACACCATATATTTT.

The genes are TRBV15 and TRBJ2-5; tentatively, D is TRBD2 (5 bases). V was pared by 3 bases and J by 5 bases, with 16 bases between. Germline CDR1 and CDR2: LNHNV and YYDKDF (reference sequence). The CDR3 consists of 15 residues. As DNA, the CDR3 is TGTGCCACCAGCAGGCTAGAACGAGGGTTGGAGACCCAGTACTTC. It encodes CATSRLERGLETQYF.

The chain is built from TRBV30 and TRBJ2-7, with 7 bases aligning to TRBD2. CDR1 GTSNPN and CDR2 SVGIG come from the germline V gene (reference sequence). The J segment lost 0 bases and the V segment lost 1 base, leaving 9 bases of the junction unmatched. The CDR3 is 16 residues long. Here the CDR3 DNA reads TGTGCCTGGAGTGCGGGCCAAGCGGGATCCTCCTACGAGCAGTACTTC. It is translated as CAWSAGQAGSSYEQYF.

The chain's CDR3 is CASSLGGTGGYEQYF. The CDR3 DNA follows: TGTGCCAGCAGTTTAGGCGGGACAGGGGGGTACGAGCAGTACTTC. The chain combines TRBV27 with TRBJ2-7; TRBD1 aligns across 11 bases. The junction had 4 bases not matched to a gene; V was cut back by 2 bases and J by 4 bases. Germline assignment: CDR1 MNHEY and CDR2 SMNVEV (reference sequence). The CDR3 has 15 residues.

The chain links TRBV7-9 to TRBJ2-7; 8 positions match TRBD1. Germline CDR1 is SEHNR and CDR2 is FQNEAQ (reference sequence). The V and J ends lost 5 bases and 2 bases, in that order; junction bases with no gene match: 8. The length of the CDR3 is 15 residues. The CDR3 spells CASSTRQGQTYEQYF. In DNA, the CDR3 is TGTGCCAGCAGCACCCGACAGGGGCAGACCTACGAGCAGTACTTC.

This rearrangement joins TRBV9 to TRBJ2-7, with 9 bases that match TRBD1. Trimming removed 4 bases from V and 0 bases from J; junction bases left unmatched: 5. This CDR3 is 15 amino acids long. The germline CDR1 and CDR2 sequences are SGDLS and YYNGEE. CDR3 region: CASSRDRASSYEQYF. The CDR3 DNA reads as TGTGCCAGCAGCCGGGACAGGGCCAGCTCCTACGAGCAGTACTTC.

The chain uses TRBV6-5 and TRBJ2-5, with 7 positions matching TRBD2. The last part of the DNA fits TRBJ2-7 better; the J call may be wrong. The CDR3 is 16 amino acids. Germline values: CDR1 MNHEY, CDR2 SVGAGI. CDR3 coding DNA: TGTGCCAGCAGTTACCCGTTTGAGCGGGAAGTGGGCGAGCAGTACTTC. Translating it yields CASSYPFEREVGEQYF.

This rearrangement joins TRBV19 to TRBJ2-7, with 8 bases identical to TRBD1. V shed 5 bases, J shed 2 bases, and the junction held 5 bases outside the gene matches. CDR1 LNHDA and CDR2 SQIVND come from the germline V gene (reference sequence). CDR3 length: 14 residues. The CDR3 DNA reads TGTGCCAGTAGTTTCGGGACAGGTACCTACGAGCAGTACTTC. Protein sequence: CASSFGTGTYEQYF.

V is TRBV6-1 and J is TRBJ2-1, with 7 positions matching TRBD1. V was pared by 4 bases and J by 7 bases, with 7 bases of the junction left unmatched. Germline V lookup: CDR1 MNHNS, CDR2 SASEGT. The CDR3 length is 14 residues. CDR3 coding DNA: TGTGCCAGCAGTGCCCGGGACAGCCCAAATGAGCAGTTCTTC. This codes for CASSARDSPNEQFF.

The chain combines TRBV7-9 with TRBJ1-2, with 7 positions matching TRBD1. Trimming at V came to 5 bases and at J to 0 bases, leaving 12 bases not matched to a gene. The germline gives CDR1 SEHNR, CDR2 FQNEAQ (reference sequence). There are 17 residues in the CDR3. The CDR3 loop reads CASSRTGARFSNYGYTF. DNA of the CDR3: TGTGCCAGCAGCCGCACAGGGGCCCGATTTTCTAACTATGGCTACACCTTC.

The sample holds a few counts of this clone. The CDR3 is CASSVVRGGLSEAFF. The CDR3 DNA is TGTGCCAGCAGCGTTGTTCGCGGGGGACTTAGTGAAGCTTTCTTT. The V call is TRBV5-4, the J call TRBJ1-1, with a weak D call TRBD1 (5 bases). V shed 4 bases and J shed 7 bases, with 20 bases lying between them. Germline V gene sequence: CDR1 SGHNT, CDR2 YYREEE (reference sequence). The CDR3 runs to 15 residues.

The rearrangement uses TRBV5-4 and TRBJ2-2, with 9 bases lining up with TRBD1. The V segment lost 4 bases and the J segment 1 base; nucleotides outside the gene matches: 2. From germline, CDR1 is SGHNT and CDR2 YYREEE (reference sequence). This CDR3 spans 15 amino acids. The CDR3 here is CASSRDRVNTGELFF. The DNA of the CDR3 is TGTGCCAGCAGCCGGGACAGGGTGAACACCGGGGAGCTGTTTTTT.

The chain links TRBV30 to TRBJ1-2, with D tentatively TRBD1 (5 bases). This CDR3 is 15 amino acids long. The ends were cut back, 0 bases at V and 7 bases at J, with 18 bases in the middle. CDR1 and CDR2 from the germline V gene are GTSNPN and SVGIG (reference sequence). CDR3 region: CAWSVQPQGISGYTF. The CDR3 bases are TGTGCCTGGAGTGTACAGCCCCAGGGAATTTCTGGCTACACCTTC.

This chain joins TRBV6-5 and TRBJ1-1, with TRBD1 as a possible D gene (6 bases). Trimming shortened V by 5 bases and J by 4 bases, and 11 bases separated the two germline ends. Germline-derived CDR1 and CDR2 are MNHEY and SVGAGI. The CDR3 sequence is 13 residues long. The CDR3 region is CASSREGVTEAFF. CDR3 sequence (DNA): TGTGCCAGCAGTCGTGAGGGGGTCACTGAAGCTTTCTTT.

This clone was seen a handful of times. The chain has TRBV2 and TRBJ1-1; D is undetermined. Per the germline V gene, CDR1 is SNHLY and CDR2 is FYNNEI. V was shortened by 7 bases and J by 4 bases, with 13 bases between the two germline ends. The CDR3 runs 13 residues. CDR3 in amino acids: CASTVEVSTEAFF. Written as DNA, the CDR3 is TGTGCCAGCACGGTTGAGGTGAGCACTGAAGCTTTCTTT.